This is a list of T cell receptor beta chains from one sample in a study of blood T cell repertoires in COVID-19. Produced via immunoSEQ multiplex PCR; TCRdb's table is partial and in-frame only. The sample holds hundreds of thousands of clones, roughly 90% seen once. The sample consisted of peripheral blood. Receptors were obtained from a young woman with COVID-19, enrolled during active disease. Both conserved end residues are part of each CDR3. The D gene is left open where the match is weak. Size is stated for part of the rows, as once, few or many counts, or as a class when the clone is expanded.

size	J	D	V	CDR3	DNA
-	TRBJ2-2	TRBD2	TRBV28	CASSPILRGVDTGELFF	TGTGCCAGCAGCCCAATCTTGCGGGGGGTAGACACCGGGGAGCTGTTTTTT
-	TRBJ2-5	TRBD2	TRBV10-3	CAISGLAGGRSETQYF	TGTGCCATCAGCGGACTAGCGGGGGGGCGAAGTGAGACCCAGTACTTC
-	TRBJ2-4	-	TRBV6-5	CASRWRCRGF	TGTGCCAGCAGATGGAGGTGTCGGGGGTTC
-	TRBJ2-1	TRBD2	TRBV10-2	CASRYSLGGEDNEQFF	TGCGCCAGCAGATATTCCCTCGGGGGGGAAGACAATGAGCAGTTCTTC
-	TRBJ2-3	TRBD2	TRBV2	CASSAGLAGTDTQYF	TGTGCCAGCAGCGCGGGACTAGCGGGAACAGATACGCAGTATTTT
-	TRBJ1-1	-	TRBV29-1	CSVTGQLNTEAFF	TGCAGCGTCACCGGACAGTTGAACACTGAAGCTTTCTTT
-	TRBJ1-1	-	TRBV12-5	CASGTNTEAFF	TGTGCTAGTGGGACAAACACTGAAGCTTTCTTT
-	TRBJ2-2	-	TRBV15	CATSRVETGELFF	TGTGCCACCAGCAGGGTGGAGACCGGGGAGCTGTTTTTT
-	TRBJ2-5	TRBD2	TRBV7-2	CASRQGLAGAGETQYF	TGTGCCAGCAGGCAAGGACTAGCGGGAGCGGGGGAGACCCAGTACTTC
-	TRBJ2-7	-	TRBV18	CASSPPGATPYEQYF	TGTGCCAGCTCACCCCCAGGGGCAACCCCCTACGAGCAGTACTTC
-	TRBJ1-2	-	TRBV28	CASKPEGDNYGYTF	TGTGCCAGCAAGCCCGAGGGGGACAACTATGGCTACACCTTC
-	TRBJ1-2	-	TRBV7-9	CASSLAGVNYGYTF	TGTGCCAGCAGCTTAGCAGGGGTCAACTATGGCTACACCTTC
-	TRBJ1-2	-	TRBV6-2/TRBV6-3	CASSYSTAGYTF	TGTGCCAGCAGTTACTCGACAGCTGGCTACACCTTC
-	TRBJ2-1	-	TRBV7-2	CASSLDFVEQFF	TGTGCCAGCAGCTTGGACTTTGTTGAGCAGTTCTTC
-	TRBJ2-5	-	TRBV7-2	CASSLMSAGVGETQYF	TGTGCCAGCAGCTTAATGTCGGCAGGGGTTGGAGAGACCCAGTACTTC
once	TRBJ1-2	TRBD1	TRBV27	CASSSLGQGSGYTF	TGTGCCAGCAGTTCCCTGGGACAGGGTAGTGGCTACACCTTC
-	TRBJ2-3	-	TRBV9	CASSVGTLHTDTQYF	TGTGCCAGCAGCGTAGGGACACTCCACACAGATACGCAGTATTTT
-	TRBJ2-1	-	TRBV20-1	CSASSWESSYNEQFF	TGCAGTGCTAGTTCGTGGGAGAGCTCCTACAATGAGCAGTTCTTC
once	TRBJ2-7	-	TRBV4-2	CASSRESAQSYYEQYF	TGTGCCAGCAGCCGGGAGTCGGCTCAATCCTACTACGAGCAGTACTTC
-	TRBJ1-1	TRBD1	TRBV5-1	CASSWGTGTEAFF	TGCGCCAGCAGCTGGGGGACAGGGACTGAAGCTTTCTTT
-	TRBJ2-5	TRBD2	TRBV4-2	CASRIELAGGQGTQYF	TGTGCCAGCAGGATAGAACTAGCGGGGGGCCAGGGGACCCAGTACTTC
-	TRBJ1-1	TRBD1	TRBV2	CASRETGATEAFF	TGTGCCAGCAGGGAGACAGGGGCCACTGAAGCTTTCTTT
-	TRBJ2-4	-	TRBV5-5	CASRRTAENIQYF	TGTGCCAGCAGGCGGACAGCCGAAAACATTCAGTACTTC
-	TRBJ1-1	-	TRBV5-1	CASSFTTTENTEAFF	TGCGCCAGCAGCTTTACAACGACAGAGAACACTGAAGCTTTCTTT
-	TRBJ2-6	-	TRBV10-3	CAISESRGGTYGANVLTF	TGTGCCATCAGTGAGTCGAGAGGGGGAACATATGGGGCCAACGTCCTGACTTTC
-	TRBJ1-2	-	TRBV11-3	CASSSRGWMEGPSYGYTF	TGTGCCAGCAGCTCACGCGGATGGATGGAGGGGCCGTCCTATGGCTACACCTTC
-	TRBJ2-3	-	TRBV7-6	CATSPAGVGDTQYF	TGTGCCACCTCGCCGGCAGGGGTGGGGGATACGCAGTATTTT
-	TRBJ2-5	TRBD1	TRBV3-1/TRBV3-2	CASSQRFRGQEETQYF	TGTGCCAGCAGCCAACGATTTAGGGGACAGGAGGAGACCCAGTACTTC
-	TRBJ2-5	TRBD1	TRBV7-6	CASSFDPGQGAGETQYF	TGTGCCAGCAGCTTCGATCCCGGACAGGGGGCTGGAGAGACCCAGTACTTC
-	TRBJ2-1	-	TRBV5-4	CASSLGGMEGNEQFF	TGTGCCAGCAGCTTGGGAGGGATGGAGGGAAATGAGCAGTTCTTC
many	TRBJ2-7	TRBD1	TRBV11-2	CASSLGDRDLHEQYF	TGTGCCAGCAGCTTAGGGGACAGGGATCTCCACGAGCAGTACTTC
-	TRBJ2-2	-	TRBV4-1	CASSQDVLPNTGELFF	TGCGCCAGCAGCCAAGATGTACTACCGAACACCGGGGAGCTGTTTTTT
-	TRBJ2-3	TRBD2	TRBV27	CASSLRGRGTDTQYF	TGTGCCAGCAGTTTACGCGGGAGAGGGACAGATACGCAGTATTTT
-	TRBJ1-2	-	TRBV20-1	CSERRDYGYTF	TGCAGTGAGAGGAGGGACTATGGCTACACCTTC
-	TRBJ2-1	-	TRBV6-2/TRBV6-3	CASSYSSIWAPGDHNEQFF	TGTGCCAGCAGTTACTCGAGTATATGGGCCCCAGGGGACCACAATGAGCAGTTCTTC
-	TRBJ1-5	TRBD1	TRBV2	CASRADRGAYQPQHF	TGTGCCAGCAGGGCGGACAGGGGGGCCTATCAGCCCCAGCATTTT
few	TRBJ1-1	TRBD1	TRBV7-9	CASSPGTGAAFF	TGTGCCAGCAGCCCCGGGACAGGGGCAGCTTTCTTT
-	TRBJ2-3	-	TRBV6-2/TRBV6-3	CASSYSTAGGKAGRTDTQYF	TGTGCCAGCAGTTACTCGACGGCAGGGGGGAAAGCTGGGCGCACAGATACGCAGTATTTT
-	TRBJ2-6	TRBD2	TRBV4-2	CASSQEKSGTGANVLTF	TGTGCCAGCAGCCAAGAAAAAAGCGGGACTGGGGCCAACGTCCTGACTTTC
-	TRBJ1-6	-	TRBV11-3	CASSLRGGNSPLHF	TGTGCCAGCAGCTTAAGAGGCGGAAATTCGCCCCTCCACTTT
-	TRBJ1-5	-	TRBV28	CASSLWVGAGNQPQHF	TGTGCCAGCAGTTTATGGGTAGGGGCGGGAAATCAGCCCCAGCATTTT
once	TRBJ2-1	TRBD1	TRBV9	CASSYGTGFYNEQFF	TGTGCCAGCAGCTACGGGACAGGTTTTTATAATGAGCAGTTCTTC